This T cell receptor beta chain is drawn from a study of cytomegalovirus exposure and HLA in healthy donors. Primers: 60 Vbeta forward and 13 Jbeta reverse. Assay: immunoSEQ multiplex PCR; the TCRdb copy retains only in-frame clones and omits some. Of under 65,000 clones listed, around 80% are singletons. Sequencing input: PBMCs. The source of this sequence is a man in his thirties or forties in good health and CMV-seropositive.

DNA of the CDR3: TGTGCCAGCAGCTTCCCTGGGGCAGATAATTCACCCCTCCACTTT. Translation: CASSFPGADNSPLHF. The chain joins TRBV5-4 to TRBJ1-6; possibly TRBD1 for D (5 bases). This CDR3 is 15 amino acids long. Trimming stripped 2 bases from V and 5 bases from J, with 11 bases between. Germline V gives CDR1 SGHNT, CDR2 YYREEE (reference sequence).